Each of the 7 T cell receptor beta chains below was sequenced from the same sample in a study of cytomegalovirus exposure and HLA in healthy donors. Sequencing used immunoSEQ multiplex PCR; TCRdb keeps in-frame clones, though not all of them. The sample contains approximately 90,000 clones, about 94% of which appear only once. What was sequenced was PBMCs. The receptor source for this set is a woman under 40 in good health and CMV-seropositive.

The V call is TRBV6-6, the J call TRBJ2-2, with TRBD1 as a possible D gene (6 bases). V was shortened by 8 bases and J by 8 bases, with 18 bases between the two germline ends. The germline V gene has CDR1 MNHNY and CDR2 SVGAGI (reference sequence). The CDR3 covers 14 residues. The CDR3 loop reads CASAAKGVTGELFF. The CDR3 coding sequence is TGTGCCAGCGCGGCCAAGGGGGTCACGGGGGAGCTGTTTTTT.

The chain links TRBV7-9 to TRBJ1-3; tentative D call: TRBD1 (6 bases). V lost 6 bases and J lost 0, with 24 bases in between. Germline CDR1 and CDR2: SEHNR and FQNEAQ (reference sequence). There are 19 residues in the CDR3. DNA for the CDR3: TGTGCCAGCAGTTTCCGTAAACCGGGACACCTGTTCTCTGGAAACACCATATATTTT. As protein: CASSFRKPGHLFSGNTIYF.

The gene calls are TRBV18 and TRBJ2-7, with 7 bases aligning to TRBD1. Germline CDR1 and CDR2: KGHSH and LQKENI. Trimming removed 3 bases from V and 3 bases from J; junction bases left unmatched: 5. The CDR3 covers 14 residues. The CDR3 nucleotides are TGTGCCAGCTCACCTTACCGGGACAGCTACGAGCAGTACTTC. It encodes CASSPYRDSYEQYF.

The sample holds a few counts of this clone. V usage is TRBV7-8 and J usage is TRBJ2-1; TRBD2 is a possible D gene (5 bases). The germline V gene has CDR1 SGHVS and CDR2 FQNEAQ. This CDR3 has 17 residues. The ends were cut back, 4 bases at V and 1 base at J, with 17 bases in the middle. CDR3 residues: CASSSPTKLVSYNEQFF. The CDR3 nucleotides are TGTGCCAGCAGCTCCCCAACTAAACTAGTGTCCTACAATGAGCAGTTCTTC.

As DNA, the CDR3 is TGTGCCATCAGTTTACTAGCGGGAGAGGGTGAGCAGTTCTTC. Amino acid sequence: CAISLLAGEGEQFF. The rearrangement links TRBV10-3 to TRBJ2-1, with TRBD2 identical over 11 bases. CDR3 length equals 14 residues. Per the germline V gene, CDR1 is ENHRY and CDR2 is SYGVKD. Trimming took 5 bases from V and 9 from J; bases not matched to a gene: 6.

The chain couples TRBV6-5 to TRBJ2-7; 7 positions agree with TRBD1. Germline V gives CDR1 MNHEY, CDR2 SVGAGI. The CDR3 contains 13 residues. V was clipped by 6 bases and J by 3 bases; unmatched bases: 5. The CDR3: CASRKTGFYEQYF. Written as DNA, the CDR3 is TGTGCCAGCAGAAAGACAGGGTTCTACGAGCAGTACTTC.

J is TRBJ2-1 and V is TRBV11-2; tentative D call: TRBD1 (7 bases). Looked up from germline, CDR1 is SGHAT and CDR2 is FQNNGV. Trimming removed 1 base at V and 4 bases at J, with 17 bases between. The CDR3 has 17 residues. The CDR3 region is CASSLGRGQKLYNEQFF. CDR3 DNA sequence: TGTGCCAGCAGCTTAGGGAGGGGACAGAAACTATACAATGAGCAGTTCTTC.